This T cell receptor beta chain was recorded in a study of blood T cell repertoires in COVID-19 (dated by TCRdb to 2019 to 2021). Some background on the complete study: The collaborator samples originated in the United States, Italy and Spain and spanned the acute and convalescent phases of COVID-19. The samples were drawn from two sources: the first 160 participants of the ongoing ImmuneRACE study, and over 950 subjects contributed by 6 global collaborators. The material from the prospective study consisted of cDNA or gDNA derived from T cells, B-cell-depleted T cells, or PBMCs. Sample metadata almost always included a de-identified subject ID, COVID-19 status, age in years and sex. Where HLA class I and class II types were available, the types were taken from metadata supplied by the sample provider, not from assay-based typing. The repertoires were released in a freely available public database meant as a resource for research on the immune response to SARS-CoV-2. Deeply sampled blood TCRbeta repertoires from subjects exposed to, actively infected with, or recovered from COVID-19 were included in the dataset. Broad study findings and their caveats: The quantity of clinical and demographic metadata differed by source and by participant and was supplied without curation.

Comments on this clone: No antigen is known for it. Base quality data are lacking; no much larger clone is found one base away.

The germline V gene specifies SGHTA as CDR1 and FQGNSA as CDR2. The CDR3 measures 14 amino acids from cysteine to phenylalanine. Of the read, only the CDR3 DNA is kept; its 42 bases are in frame from base 1. V lost 7 bases and J lost 6 bases, and the count of bases not matched to a germline gene is 6. The collaborating institutions used their own protocols to collect whole blood in K2EDTA tubes. For TCRbeta analysis, collaborator samples were shipped as frozen whole blood, as isolated PBMCs, or as DNA extracted from either sample type. TCRbeta CDR3 regions were amplified from genomic DNA by means of the immunoSEQ Assay, a bias-controlled multiplex PCR. The paper's processing steps were these. Within the assay, amplification of reference gene primers was used to estimate how many nucleated cells each sample contained. To quantify the absolute abundance of each unique TCRbeta CDR3 rearrangement, sequence reads were collapsed and filtered. For each sample, productive Simpson clonality was calculated as the square root of Simpson's diversity index across productive rearrangements. The source is immuneACCESS, and TCRdb retained only in-frame sequences with V and J called. Part of the clones is not carried over; for the studies checked, unresolved V genes explain less than half of this, and the remainder is unexplained. V and J calls and clone size are those listed in that table; D and trimming were worked out from the DNA. The sample data list some 340,000 clones, and 83% of these were observed just once. Of the sample, 2.5% to 3% falls within the top ten clones.

The sequenced material came from peripheral blood. The TCR sequence derives from a man aged 30-40 years with active or convalescent COVID-19. The chain links TRBV7-2 with TRBJ1-6, and 7 junction bases match TRBD1. The DNA sequence reads TGTGCCAGCACACAAGGACAGGCTAATTCACCCCTCCACTTT. This translates into CASTQGQANSPLHF.